One and the same sample provided the 21 T cell receptor beta chains below, sequenced in a study of blood T cell repertoires in COVID-19. The data were produced by immunoSEQ multiplex PCR, yet TCRdb's version contains in-frame clones alone and is incomplete. Of about 87,000 clones listed, around 83% are singletons. Sequencing used peripheral blood. Source of these receptors: a woman aged 55-70 years with acute or convalescent COVID-19.

This chain links TRBV11-3 with TRBJ1-2; D gene ambiguous. This CDR3 spans 13 amino acids. The V end was cut by 5 bases, the J end by 8 bases, with 15 bases between. CDR1 is SGHNT and CDR2 is YENEEA in the germline V gene. DNA for the CDR3: TGTGCCAGCAGCCCCGCTTACAGTTTAGGCTACACCTTC. It yields the protein CASSPAYSLGYTF.

The chain is built from TRBV5-1 and TRBJ1-5; TRBD1 matches 7 bases. Germline V gene lookup returns CDR1 SGHRS and CDR2 YFSETQ. V shed 0 bases, J shed 5 bases, and the junction held 2 bases outside the gene matches. There are 14 residues in the CDR3. The CDR3 region has the DNA TGCGCCAGCAGCTTGGGGACAGGTGATCAGCCCCAGCATTTT. Amino acid sequence: CASSLGTGDQPQHF.

This chain connects TRBV29-1 to TRBJ2-1; 7 bases fit TRBD2. Losses at the gene ends were 4 bases for V and 4 bases for J; bases not matched to a gene: 10. The CDR3 runs 15 residues. Germline CDR1 reads SQVTM; CDR2 reads ANQGSEA. CDR3 loop: CSVGPGGAGYNEQFF. The DNA for the CDR3 is TGCAGCGTTGGCCCCGGGGGAGCGGGATACAATGAGCAGTTCTTC.

This clone has just a few counts. The CDR3 DNA follows: TGTGCCAGCAGCTCGCCCAGACAGGGCCTCGGGGGCTACACCTTC. Residues: CASSSPRQGLGGYTF. The chain has TRBV5-4 and TRBJ1-2; 7 bases match TRBD1. The CDR3 contains 15 residues. Germline assignment: CDR1 SGHNT and CDR2 YYREEE (reference sequence). The ends lost 3 bases at V and 8 bases at J; junction bases unmatched: 13.

The V gene is TRBV6-5, the J gene TRBJ2-7; D might be TRBD2 (6 bases). The V end was cut by 0 bases, the J end by 7 bases, with 16 bases between. The CDR3 extends over 15 amino acids. Germline loops: CDR1 MNHEY, CDR2 SVGAGI. In nucleotides, the CDR3 is TGTGCCAGCAGTTACTCCGGGACTCAACTCAAGGAGCAGTACTTC. This gives the protein CASSYSGTQLKEQYF.

The chain links TRBV7-2 to TRBJ1-5; D might be TRBD1 (6 bases). Trimming removed 4 bases from V and 3 bases from J, with 16 bases in between. This CDR3 region has 16 residues. Germline-derived CDR1 and CDR2 are SGHTA and FQGNSA. CDR3: CASSSRTAWDNQPQHF. The CDR3 DNA follows: TGTGCCAGCAGCTCCAGGACAGCTTGGGACAATCAGCCCCAGCATTTT.

J is TRBJ1-2 and V is TRBV6-2 or TRBV6-3; TRBD1 agrees at 10 bases. This CDR3 comprises 19 residues. Germline values: CDR1 MNHEY, CDR2 SVGEGT. V was pared by 6 bases and J by 2 bases, with 18 bases of the junction left unmatched. Here the CDR3 reads CASSSLSLGQGVTNYGYTF. Written as DNA, the CDR3 is TGTGCCAGCAGCTCTCTATCCCTTGGACAGGGGGTAACGAACTATGGCTACACCTTC.

This sequence joins TRBV30 and TRBJ2-7; possible D gene TRBD2, 5 bases. The length of the CDR3 is 13 residues. Germline CDR1 is GTSNPN and CDR2 is SVGIG (reference sequence). V was cut by 3 bases and J by 9 bases, with 18 bases left in between. CDR3 coding DNA: TGTGCCTGGAGCCCTCTGGACGGGGTTGTGCAGTACTTC. Residues: CAWSPLDGVVQYF. Combining the CDR3 with reference TRBV30 and TRBJ2-7 gives the whole variable domain SQTIHQWPATLVQPVGSPLSLECTVEGTSNPNLYWYRQAAGRGLQLLFYSVGIGQISSEVPQNLSASRPQDRQFILSSKKLLLSDSGFYLCAWSPLDGVVQYFGPGTRLTVT.

The V gene is TRBV7-9, the J gene TRBJ2-3; D may be TRBD2 (6 bases). The CDR3 covers 14 residues. Trimming stripped 1 base from V and 4 bases from J, with 9 bases between. Per germline, CDR1 SEHNR and CDR2 FQNEAQ (reference sequence). The CDR3 sequence is CASSLGGGADTQYF. In nucleotides, the CDR3 is TGTGCCAGCAGCTTAGGGGGCGGGGCAGATACGCAGTATTTT. Complete variable domain (other parts from reference TRBV7-9 and TRBJ2-3): DTGVSQNPRHKITKRGQNVTFRCDPISEHNRLYWYRQTLGQGPEFLTYFQNEAQLEKSRLLSDRFSAERPKGSFSTLEIQRTEQGDSAMYLCASSLGGGADTQYFGPGTRLTVL.

V is TRBV18 and J is TRBJ2-7; 8 bases line up with TRBD1. The V gene's germline CDR1 is KGHSH and CDR2 LQKENI. The V gene end was trimmed by 3 bases and the J gene end by 1 base; junction bases not matched to a gene: 2. CDR3 size: 14 residues. The CDR3 is CASSPTGESYEQYF. CDR3 coding DNA: TGTGCCAGCTCACCGACAGGGGAATCCTACGAGCAGTACTTC.

J is TRBJ2-5 and V is TRBV19, with D perhaps TRBD2 (7 bases). Per the germline V gene, CDR1 is LNHDA and CDR2 is SQIVND (reference sequence). The CDR3 is 17 amino acids. Trimming left V 3 bases short and J 5 bases short, with 22 bases between. CDR3 region: CASSMSLRRGGFETQYF. The CDR3 DNA reads TGTGCCAGTAGTATGTCCCTTAGAAGGGGGGGCTTCGAGACCCAGTACTTC.

V and J are TRBV5-4 and TRBJ2-5, with TRBD1 as a possible D gene (5 bases). The CDR3 loop spans 14 amino acids. In germline, CDR1 is SGHNT, CDR2 YYREEE (reference sequence). The V and J ends lost 3 bases and 5 bases respectively, with 14 bases between them. The CDR3 protein is CASSSPRDFETQYF. The CDR3 DNA is TGTGCCAGCAGCTCCCCCAGGGATTTCGAGACCCAGTACTTC.

This clone was observed a single time. This chain uses TRBV10-2 with TRBJ2-1, with D tentatively TRBD2 (6 bases). This CDR3 comprises 16 residues. Trimming pared 6 bases from V and 3 bases from J, leaving 18 bases between. Germline V gene lookup returns CDR1 WSHSY and CDR2 SAAADI. The CDR3 coding sequence is TGCGCCAGCAGAAAGTCGGGAGAGGGAAACTACAATGAGCAGTTCTTC. Protein product: CASRKSGEGNYNEQFF.

The rearrangement uses TRBV24-1 and TRBJ1-2; TRBD1 is a possible D gene (5 bases). Trimming removed 3 bases from V and 8 bases from J, with 15 bases in between. Per the germline V gene, CDR1 is KGHDR and CDR2 is SFDVKD. This CDR3 has 14 residues. DNA of the CDR3: TGTGCCACCAGTGATAACCCCAGGGTTGGAGGCTACACCTTC. This gives the protein CATSDNPRVGGYTF.

The V gene is TRBV6-2 or TRBV6-3, the J gene TRBJ1-1, with D perhaps TRBD1 (5 bases). Germline values: CDR1 MNHEY, CDR2 SVGEGT. This CDR3 has 16 residues. V shed 1 base and J shed 4 bases, with 16 bases lying between them. DNA for the CDR3: TGTGCCAGCAGTTACTTGGCGTCAGGGTTTCCCACTGAAGCTTTCTTT. It specifies CASSYLASGFPTEAFF.

The chain has TRBV9 and TRBJ1-1, with 8 bases fitting TRBD1. V was pared by 0 bases and J by 10 bases, with 8 bases of the junction left unmatched. The germline gives CDR1 SGDLS, CDR2 YYNGEE. The CDR3 extends over 14 amino acids. The CDR3 DNA is TGTGCCAGCAGCGTAGACCCGGACAGGGTTGGAGCTTTCTTT. Translating it yields CASSVDPDRVGAFF.

J is TRBJ1-2 and V is TRBV5-1, with a tentative D call TRBD1 (6 bases). V lost 5 bases and J lost 7, with 12 bases in between. The CDR3 sequence is 12 residues long. Germline-derived CDR1 and CDR2 are SGHRS and YFSETQ. The CDR3 DNA reads as TGCGCCAGCAGAGACCTAGGGGGTGGCTACACCTTC. Protein sequence: CASRDLGGGYTF.

The chain combines TRBV3-1 (or the pseudogene TRBV3-2) with TRBJ1-2; 9 bases fit TRBD1. This CDR3 has 15 residues. The V gene end was trimmed by 2 bases and the J gene end by 5 bases; junction bases not matched to a gene: 6. Germline assignment: CDR1 LGHDT and CDR2 YNNKEL (reference sequence). Here the CDR3 reads CASSQPTGQGYGYTF. CDR3 nucleotides: TGTGCCAGCAGCCAACCAACTGGACAGGGGTATGGCTACACCTTC.

This chain uses TRBV11-3 with TRBJ2-4; D is possibly TRBD1 (5 bases). CDR1 is SGHNT and CDR2 is YENEEA in the germline V gene. V lost 5 bases to trimming and J lost 6 bases, with 11 bases between them. The CDR3 totals 13 residues. CDR3 sequence: CASSKGSANIQYF. DNA of the CDR3: TGTGCCAGCAGCAAGGGGTCGGCAAACATTCAGTACTTC.

This clone was detected a few times. J is TRBJ1-3 and V is TRBV5-1, with D possibly TRBD1 on 6 matching bases. The CDR3 spans 17 residues. Germline-derived CDR1 and CDR2 are SGHRS and YFSETQ. V was trimmed by 0 bases and J by 0 bases, leaving 13 bases between them. The CDR3 region has the DNA TGCGCCAGCAGCTTGGCCTTAGGGGACAACTCTGGAAACACCATATATTTT. It translates to CASSLALGDNSGNTIYF. Complete variable domain (other parts from reference TRBV5-1 and TRBJ1-3): KAGVTQTPRYLIKTRGQQVTLSCSPISGHRSVSWYQQTPGQGLQFLFEYFSETQRNKGNFPGRFSGRQFSNSRSEMNVSTLELGDSALYLCASSLALGDNSGNTIYFGEGSWLTVV.

This chain uses TRBV5-4 with TRBJ2-3; 7 nucleotides agree with TRBD2. CDR1 is SGHNT, CDR2 YYREEE, per germline (reference sequence). Losses at the gene ends were 2 bases for V and 7 bases for J; bases not matched to a gene: 1. The CDR3 consists of 12 residues. CDR3 in amino acids: CASSFSGYTQYF. CDR3 nucleotides: TGTGCCAGCAGCTTTAGCGGGTATACGCAGTATTTT.